This paragraph reports one T cell receptor beta chain. Its specificity is not known. As the method for making TCR beta libraries, quantitative 5'-RACE with molecular barcodes was used. TCRdb redid the calling of the 5' RACE reads with MiXCR, one entry per CDR3 protein. The sample carries a few hundred thousand distinct CDR3 sequences, 20% to 25% recorded once. The V gene's germline CDR1 is ENHRY and CDR2 SYGVKD. V shed 10 bases and J shed 0 bases, with 16 bases lying between them. This CDR3 contains 14 residues. The data are from a study of CD8 T cells in ankylosing spondylitis. Whole-study results and caveats: CD8+ disease-linked clones were present at relatively low frequencies in blood. In ankylosing spondylitis patients, matched synovial fluid reportedly showed significant enrichment of disease-linked clones. Certain motif variants had earlier been reported in reactive arthritis synovial fluid and blood. Among TCR beta sequences, a motif of several highly homologous variants appeared characteristic of ankylosing spondylitis blood.

Sequenced input: blood, either unsorted or a sorted T cell fraction (not recorded which). This receptor was taken from a male donor with ankylosing spondylitis. The V gene is TRBV10-3, the J gene TRBJ2-7; unclear D gene. CDR3 protein: CATKDIADSYEQYF. In DNA, the CDR3 is TGTGCCACTAAAGATATAGCAGACTCCTACGAGCAGTACTTC.